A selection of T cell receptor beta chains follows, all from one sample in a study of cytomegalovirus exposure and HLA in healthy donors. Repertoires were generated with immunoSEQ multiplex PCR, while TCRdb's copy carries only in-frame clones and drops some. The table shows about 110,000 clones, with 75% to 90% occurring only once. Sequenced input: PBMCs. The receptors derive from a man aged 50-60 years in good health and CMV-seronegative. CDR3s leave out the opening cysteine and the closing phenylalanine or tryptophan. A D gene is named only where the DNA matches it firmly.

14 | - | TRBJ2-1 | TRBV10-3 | AISEDTPLSYNEQF
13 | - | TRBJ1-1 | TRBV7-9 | ASSPAGRGNTEAF
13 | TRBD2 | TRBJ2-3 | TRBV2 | ASSPLAGREGTQY
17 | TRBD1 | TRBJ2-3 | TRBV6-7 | ASSYYPLTGGQPRDTQY
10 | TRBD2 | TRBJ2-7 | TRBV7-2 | ASSLSGLQQY
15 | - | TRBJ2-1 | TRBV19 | ASSIDGEASSYNEQF
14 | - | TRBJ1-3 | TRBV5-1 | ASSLARPRGGNTIY
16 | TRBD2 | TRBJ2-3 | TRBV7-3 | ASSLRLAGGSGTDTQY
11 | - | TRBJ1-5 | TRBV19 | ASSAGVNQPQH
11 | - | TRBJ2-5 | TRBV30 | AWTGLTAETQY
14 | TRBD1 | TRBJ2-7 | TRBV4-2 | ASSQEQGAYGNEQY
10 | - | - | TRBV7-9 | ASSLGAYEQY